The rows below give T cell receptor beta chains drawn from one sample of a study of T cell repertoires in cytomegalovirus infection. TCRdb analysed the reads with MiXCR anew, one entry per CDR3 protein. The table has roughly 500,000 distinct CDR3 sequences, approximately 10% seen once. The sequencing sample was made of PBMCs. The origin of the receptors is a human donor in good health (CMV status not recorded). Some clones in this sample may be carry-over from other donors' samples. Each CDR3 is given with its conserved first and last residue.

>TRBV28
CASSSPTGATNQPQHF
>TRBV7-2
CASSTGQALEGYTF
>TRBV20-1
CSASGQGVGYTF
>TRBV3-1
CASGRSGRRTGELFF
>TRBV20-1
CSASPSGDYYEQYF
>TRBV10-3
CAISEGTTDTQYF
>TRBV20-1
CSARDPSGSGTGELFF
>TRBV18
CASSPKTSGFYEQYF
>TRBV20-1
CSARDQRESSYNSPLHF
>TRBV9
CASSETGTGDGYTF
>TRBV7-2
CASSLFSGLAVPDEQFF
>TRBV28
CASSLARSTDTQYF
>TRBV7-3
CASSLGRSTGELFF
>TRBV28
CASTDGDKRVKTDTQYF
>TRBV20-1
CSAEGLPETQYF
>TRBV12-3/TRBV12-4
CASSRTSGTQYF
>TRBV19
CASSSDRAEKLFF
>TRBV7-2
CASGPRYEQYF
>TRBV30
CAWSGRPETQYF
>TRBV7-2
CASSASGGTQYF
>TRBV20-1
CSARPAVETQYF
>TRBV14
CASSQQGFSPLHF
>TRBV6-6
CASAPSPDSSYEQYF
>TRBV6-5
CASSDTGMNTEAFF
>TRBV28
CASTDPGGGGNTEAFF
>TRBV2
CATPGQGTDTEAFF
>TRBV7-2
CASSNSLPGAGELFF
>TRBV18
CASSLIPETGWYNSEAFF
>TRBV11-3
CASSPNRETYNEQFF
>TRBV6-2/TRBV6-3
CASSYSGTGTTEAFF
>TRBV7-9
CASPQTGETQYF
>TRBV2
CASRLDGHTEAFF
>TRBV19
CASRFIGRGARGNEQFF